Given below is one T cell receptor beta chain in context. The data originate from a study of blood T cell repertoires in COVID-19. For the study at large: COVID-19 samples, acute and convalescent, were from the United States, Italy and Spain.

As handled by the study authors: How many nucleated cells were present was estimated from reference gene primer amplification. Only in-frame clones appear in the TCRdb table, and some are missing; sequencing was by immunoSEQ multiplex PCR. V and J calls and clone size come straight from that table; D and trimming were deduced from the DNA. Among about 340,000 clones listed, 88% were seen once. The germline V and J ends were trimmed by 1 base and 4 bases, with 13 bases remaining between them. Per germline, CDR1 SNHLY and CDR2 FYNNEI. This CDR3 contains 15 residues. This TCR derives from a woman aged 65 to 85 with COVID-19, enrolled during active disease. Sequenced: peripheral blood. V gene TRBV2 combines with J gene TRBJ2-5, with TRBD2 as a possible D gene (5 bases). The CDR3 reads CASSEGAGPAETQYF. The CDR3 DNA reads TGTGCCAGCAGTGAAGGGGCGGGTCCCGCAGAGACCCAGTACTTC.